This entry lists 3 T cell receptor beta chains sequenced from one sample in a study of shared clonotypes between healthy human individuals. Profiled with immunoSEQ multiplex PCR; TCRdb holds only in-frame clones, not every one. The data contain more than 1,200,000 clones, 98% to 99% of them singletons. Input material: naive CD4+ T cells sorted from blood. Subset given: CD45RA+ positively selected. Receptors were obtained from a man aged 30 to 39 in good health.

The chain employs TRBV5-1 and TRBJ2-7; 8 positions agree with TRBD1. From germline, CDR1 is SGHRS and CDR2 YFSETQ. The CDR3 loop spans 15 amino acids. V dropped 1 base and J dropped 5; count of bases not matched to a gene: 8. The DNA for the CDR3 is TGCGCCAGCAGCTTGCTGCAGGGGGCCACTGACGAGCAGTACTTC. Encoded protein: CASSLLQGATDEQYF.

V gene TRBV6-1 combines with J gene TRBJ2-2; 8 bases match TRBD2. The germline gives CDR1 MNHNS, CDR2 SASEGT. The ends lost 6 bases at V and 4 bases at J; junction bases unmatched: 4. The CDR3 consists of 14 residues. CDR3 in amino acids: CASRQLAVTGELFF. The CDR3 DNA is TGTGCCAGCAGGCAACTAGCGGTCACCGGGGAGCTGTTTTTT.

The chain combines TRBV27 with TRBJ2-2; 13 nucleotides line up with TRBD2. Germline-derived CDR1 and CDR2 are MNHEY and SMNVEV (reference sequence). J gave up 2 bases and V 1 base, and 4 bases lay outside the gene matches. This CDR3 is 18 amino acids long. In DNA, the CDR3 is TGTGCCAGCAGTTTATACGGACTAGCGGGAGCTAACACCGGGGAGCTGTTTTTT. It specifies CASSLYGLAGANTGELFF.